This passage covers 12 T cell receptor beta chains from one sample sequenced in a study of glioma-infiltrating T cells. The iRepertoire nested amplicon-rescue multiplex PCR amplified TCR alpha and beta CDR3s from RNA. Each CDR3 protein is one row after TCRdb ran MiXCR on the multiplex PCR reads. This table has around 390,000 distinct CDR3 sequences, roughly 41% appearing once. Sequenced input: glioma tissue, nonneoplastic brain tissue, or PBMCs (not recorded which). The receptors here all came from a human donor with low-grade glioma or glioblastoma, undergoing nonglioma brain surgery, or in good health (not recorded which).

This clonotype was counted a few times. The chain recombines TRBV20-1 with TRBJ1-4; no clear D gene. Germline loops: CDR1 DFQATT, CDR2 SNEGSKA (reference sequence). This CDR3 is built from 16 residues. V was cut by 0 bases and J by 5 bases, with 16 bases left in between. As DNA, the CDR3 is TGCAGTGCTAGAGATAGAAGGAGCGGACTAAATGAAAAACTGTTTTTT. Translating gives CSARDRRSGLNEKLFF.

This clonotype was seen many times. This chain links TRBV2 with TRBJ1-5; maybe TRBD1 (5 bases). This CDR3 has 13 residues. Trimming took off 7 bases at V and 11 bases at J, with 18 bases between the two ends. Germline-derived CDR1 and CDR2 are SNHLY and FYNNEI. As DNA, the CDR3 is TGTGCCAGCACCGGAGAGGGTCCAGGGTCCCAGCATTTT. Protein: CASTGEGPGSQHF.

With regard to this clonotype: With a much larger clone just one base away, this may be a read error. The chain joins TRBV6-1 to TRBJ2-7; D ambiguous. The CDR3 spans 14 residues. V was cut by 8 bases and J by 2 bases, with 16 bases left in between. The germline V gene encodes CDR1 MNHNS and CDR2 SASEGT. This CDR3 is CASAVPSLTYEQYF. The CDR3 DNA sequence: TGTGCCAGCGCGGTCCCATCCCTCACCTACGAGCAGTACTTC.

The chain links TRBV27 to TRBJ2-1; the D is unclear. V lost 10 bases and J 1 base, leaving 20 bases between the germline ends. In germline, CDR1 is MNHEY, CDR2 SMNVEV (reference sequence). The CDR3 has 16 residues. CDR3 DNA: TGTGCCACCGCACGGGTGTCCTTTTCATCCTACAATGAGCAGTTCTTC. Translated, it gives CATARVSFSSYNEQFF.

This clonotype was counted at least ten times. The V and J genes are TRBV7-2 and TRBJ2-7, with D hard to call. Germline-derived CDR1 and CDR2 are SGHTA and FQGNSA. The CDR3 is 14 residues long. V lost 1 base and J 2 bases, leaving 9 bases between the germline ends. The CDR3 reads CASSLEGGPYEQYF. The CDR3 DNA follows: TGTGCCAGCAGCTTAGAGGGCGGCCCCTACGAGCAGTACTTC.

Concerning this clonotype itself: A much larger clone differs by one base, so this may be a read error. The CDR3 ends on some other residue instead of the conserved phenylalanine or tryptophan, so this is likely a read error. The chain combines TRBV20-1 with TRBJ2-7; D is unresolved. Trimming removed 5 bases from V and 0 bases from J, with 14 bases in between. CDR3 size: 14 residues. Germline V lookup: CDR1 DFQATT, CDR2 SNEGSKA (reference sequence). The DNA of the CDR3 is TGCAGTGCTCACCCCCGGGCTATCTCCTACGAGCAGTACCTC. It is translated as CSAHPRAISYEQYL.

Details on this clonotype: The conserved phenylalanine or tryptophan is not found at the CDR3 terminus, so this likely reflects a read error. The chain has TRBV28 and TRBJ2-3, with 11 nucleotides matching TRBD2. The V gene's germline CDR1 is MDHEN and CDR2 SYDVKM. The CDR3 covers 15 residues. The V segment lost 4 bases and the J segment 3 bases; nucleotides outside the gene matches: 3. The CDR3 DNA is TGTGCCAGCAGTTCAACTAGCGGGAGTACAGATACGCAGTATCTT. As protein: CASSSTSGSTDTQYL.

The sample holds many counts of this clonotype. The chain uses TRBV27 and TRBJ2-1; 10 bases line up with TRBD2. The germline V gene encodes CDR1 MNHEY and CDR2 SMNVEV (reference sequence). The V segment lost 5 bases and the J segment 5 bases; nucleotides outside the gene matches: 9. The CDR3 length is 16 residues. CDR3 sequence (DNA): TGTGCCAGCAGTACCTTGGGACTAGCGAAACACAATGAGCAGTTCTTC. It codes for CASSTLGLAKHNEQFF.

As concerns this clonotype: A single base separates this from a much larger clone, so it may be a read error. V usage is TRBV6-5 and J usage is TRBJ2-7; a weak D match, TRBD2 (6 bases). There are 14 residues in the CDR3. CDR1 is MNHEY and CDR2 is SVGAGI in the germline V gene. CDR3 sequence (DNA): TGTACCAGCAGCCCTGTGGGACTTACCTACGAGCAGTACTTC. Translating it yields CTSSPVGLTYEQYF.

As to this clonotype: This CDR3 fails to terminate in the conserved phenylalanine or tryptophan, so it likely reflects a read error. The rearrangement links TRBV7-2 to TRBJ2-1; D ambiguous. Germline values: CDR1 SGHTA, CDR2 FQGNSA. The CDR3 consists of 13 residues. Trimming took 3 bases from V and 0 from J, leaving 3 bases between them. The CDR3 DNA reads as TGTGCCAGCAGCTTGACCTCCTACAATGAGCAGTTCCTC. It specifies CASSLTSYNEQFL.

The V call is TRBV12-3 or TRBV12-4, the J call TRBJ2-4; D possibly corresponds to TRBD2 (5 bases). With 2 bases removed from V and 6 bases from J, the gap between germline ends came to 8 bases. The CDR3 totals 13 residues. The CDR3 nucleotides read TGTGCCAGCAGTTTACTAGAGGGAAACATTCAGTACTTC. It translates to CASSLLEGNIQYF.

This clonotype was counted at least ten times. The V and J genes are TRBV20-1 and TRBJ2-1; D unclear. CDR1 and CDR2 from the germline V gene are DFQATT and SNEGSKA (reference sequence). The CDR3 loop spans 12 amino acids. This chain's CDR3 is CSPVEEYNEQFF. DNA for the CDR3: TGCAGCCCGGTCGAGGAGTACAATGAGCAGTTCTTC.